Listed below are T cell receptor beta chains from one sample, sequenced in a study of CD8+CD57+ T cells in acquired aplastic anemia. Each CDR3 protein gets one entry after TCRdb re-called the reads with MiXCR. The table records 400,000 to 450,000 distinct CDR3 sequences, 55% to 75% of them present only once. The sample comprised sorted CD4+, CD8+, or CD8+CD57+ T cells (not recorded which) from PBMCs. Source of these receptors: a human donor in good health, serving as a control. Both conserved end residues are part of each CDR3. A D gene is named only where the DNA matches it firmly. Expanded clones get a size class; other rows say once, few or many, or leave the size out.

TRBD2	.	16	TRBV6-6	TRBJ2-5	CASNLRASGGAETQYF	TGTGCCAGCAACCTCCGAGCTAGCGGGGGGGCAGAGACCCAGTACTTC
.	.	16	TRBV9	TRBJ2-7	CASSAGGGVGNTKQYF	TGTGCCAGCAGCGCCGGGGGTGGCGTCGGAAACACCAAGCAGTACTTC
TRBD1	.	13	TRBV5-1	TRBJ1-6	CASSSTAGQGLHF	TGCGCCAGCAGCTCGACAGCCGGACAGGGCCTCCACTTT
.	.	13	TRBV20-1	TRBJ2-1	CSASGRVYREQFF	TGCAGTGCTAGTGGTCGTGTGTACCGGGAGCAGTTCTTC
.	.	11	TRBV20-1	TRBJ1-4	CSARATSGGVF	TGCAGTGCTAGAGCTACTAGCGGGGGAGTTTTT
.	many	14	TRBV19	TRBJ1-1	CASSMDGQNTEAFF	TGTGCCAGTAGTATGGACGGGCAGAACACTGAAGCTTTCTTT
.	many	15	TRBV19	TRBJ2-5	CASSMRRLQGETQYF	TGTGCCAGTAGTATGCGGCGGCTCCAAGGAGAGACCCAGTACTTC
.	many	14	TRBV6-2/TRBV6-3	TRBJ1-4	CASSGNPTNEKLFF	TGTGCCAGCAGCGGGAATCCAACTAATGAAAAACTGTTTTTT
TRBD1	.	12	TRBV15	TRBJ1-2	CATSVWDRVHTF	TGTGCCACCAGCGTTTGGGACAGGGTCCACACCTTC
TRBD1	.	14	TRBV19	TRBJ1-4	CASSTGQGNEKLFF	TGTGCCAGTAGTACCGGACAGGGGAATGAAAAACTGTTTTTT
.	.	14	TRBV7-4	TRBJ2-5	CASSDRNSKETQHF	TGTGCCAGCAGCGATCGCAATAGCAAGGAGACCCAGCACTTC
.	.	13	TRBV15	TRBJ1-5	CATSTQGSQPQHF	TGTGCCACCAGCACACAGGGAAGTCAGCCCCAGCATTTT
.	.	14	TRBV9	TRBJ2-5	CASSAPGQDYNEHF	TGTGCCAGCAGCGCGCCGGGTCAAGATTACAATGAGCACTTC
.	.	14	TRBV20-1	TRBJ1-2	CSASSGRGSDGYTF	TGCAGTGCTAGCTCGGGACGGGGCTCCGATGGCTACACCTTC
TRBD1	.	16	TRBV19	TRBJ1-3	CASSPSLTGGEHYFYF	TGTGCCAGTAGTCCTAGCTTGACAGGGGGCGAGCACTACTTCTATTTT
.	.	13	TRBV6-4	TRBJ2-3	CASGDPLTDTQYF	TGTGCCAGCGGGGACCCCTTGACAGATACGCAGTATTTT
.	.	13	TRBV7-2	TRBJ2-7	CASSPGNSGNTIF	TGTGCCAGCAGCCCAGGGAACTCTGGAAACACCATATTT
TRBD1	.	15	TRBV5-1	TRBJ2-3	CASSLGQGKGDTQYF	TGCGCCAGCAGCTTAGGACAGGGGAAAGGGGATACGCAGTATTTT
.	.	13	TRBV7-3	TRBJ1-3	CASSHASGNTKYF	TGCGCCAGCAGCCACGCCTCTGGAAACACCAAATATTTT
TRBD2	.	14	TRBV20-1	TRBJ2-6	CSVVGEREANVLTF	TGCAGCGTTGTGGGGGAGCGGGAGGCCAACGTCCTGACTTTC
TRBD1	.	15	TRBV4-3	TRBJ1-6	CASSQDGTGALSLHF	TGCGCCAGCAGCCAAGACGGGACAGGGGCTTTGTCCCTCCACTTT
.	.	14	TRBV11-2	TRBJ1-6	CASSAIGGDSPLHF	TGCGCCAGCAGCGCCATAGGAGGCGATTCACCCCTCCACTTT
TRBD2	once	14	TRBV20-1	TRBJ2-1	CSARRAGVTDEQFF	TGCAGTGCTAGACGAGCGGGGGTCACGGATGAGCAGTTCTTC
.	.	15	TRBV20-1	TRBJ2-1	CSARASDDAYNEQFF	TGCAGTGCTAGAGCTAGCGATGATGCCTACAATGAGCAGTTCTTC
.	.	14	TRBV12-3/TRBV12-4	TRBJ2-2	CASTLGRNTGELFF	TGTGCCAGCACGTTGGGTCGAAACACCGGGGAGCTGTTTTTT
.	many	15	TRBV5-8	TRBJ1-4	CASSLGLATNEKLFF	TGTGCCAGCAGCTTGGGCTTGGCAACTAATGAAAAACTGTTTTTT
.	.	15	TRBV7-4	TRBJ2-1	CASSFRTTYYNEQFF	TGTGCCAGCAGCTTCCGGACAACCTATTATAATGAGCAGTTCTTC
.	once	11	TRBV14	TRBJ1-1	CASSSDTAAFF	TGTGCCAGCAGCTCGGACACCGCGGCTTTCTTT
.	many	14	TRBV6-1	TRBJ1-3	CASSEDSSGNTIYF	TGTGCCAGCAGTGAAGACAGCTCTGGAAACACCATATATTTT
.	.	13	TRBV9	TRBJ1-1	CASSVLSKKEAFF	TGTGCCAGCAGCGTATTGTCAAAGAAGGAAGCTTTCTTT
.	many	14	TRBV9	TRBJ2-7	CASSVVGQTYEQYF	TGTGCCAGCAGCGTAGTGGGACAAACCTACGAGCAGTACTTC
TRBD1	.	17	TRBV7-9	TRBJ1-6	CASSSNAGQGEDSPLHF	TGTGCCAGCAGCTCCAATGCGGGACAGGGCGAGGATTCACCCCTCCACTTT
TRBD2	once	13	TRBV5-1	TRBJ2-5	CASSLEPAGAQYF	TGCGCCAGCAGCTTGGAGCCAGCGGGGGCCCAGTACTTC
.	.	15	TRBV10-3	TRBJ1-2	CAISATSGGNYGYTF	TGTGCCATCAGTGCTACGTCCGGCGGCAACTATGGCTACACCTTC
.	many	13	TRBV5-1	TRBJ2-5	CASSLRAEETQYF	TGCGCCAGCAGCCTCAGGGCAGAAGAGACCCAGTACTTC
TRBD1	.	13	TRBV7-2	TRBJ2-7	CASSLQDRAKQSF	TGTGCCAGCAGCTTACAGGACAGGGCAAAACAGTCTTTC
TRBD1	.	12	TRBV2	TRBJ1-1	CASRTGDTEAFF	TGTGCCAGCAGGACAGGGGACACTGAAGCTTTCTTT
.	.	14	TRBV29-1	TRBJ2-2	CSVLPEINTEELFF	TGCAGCGTCCTCCCTGAGATAAACACCGAGGAGCTGTTCTTT
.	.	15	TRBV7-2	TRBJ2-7	CASSQRGSRGYELYF	TGTGCCAGCAGCCAACGTGGATCCAGAGGCTACGAGCTGTACTTC
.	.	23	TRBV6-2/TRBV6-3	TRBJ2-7	CDSSFYICSAAARAGRTRWEQYF	.
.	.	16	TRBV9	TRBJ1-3	CASSAGGRGAGVTIYF	TGTGCCAGCAGCGCTGGGGGTAGGGGGGCTGGCGTCACCATATATTTT
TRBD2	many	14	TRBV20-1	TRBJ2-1	CSASGGVSYNEQFF	TGCAGTGCTAGCGGGGGGGTGTCCTACAATGAGCAGTTCTTC
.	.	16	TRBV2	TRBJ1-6	CASSESRGAYKSHLDF	TGTGCCAGCAGTGAATCTAGGGGCGCATATAAGTCGCATCTCGACTTT
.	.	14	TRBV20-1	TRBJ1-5	CSASVGISNQPQHF	TGCAGTGCTAGTGTTGGGATTAGCAATCAGCCCCAGCATTTT
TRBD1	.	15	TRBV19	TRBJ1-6	CASSMDRGRNSPLHF	TGTGCCAGTAGTATGGACAGGGGGCGGAATTCACCCCTCCACTTT
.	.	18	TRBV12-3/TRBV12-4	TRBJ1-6	CASNQGRAGMSYNSPLHF	TGTGCCAGCAACCAAGGCCGTGCGGGGATGTCCTATAATTCACCCCTCCACTTT
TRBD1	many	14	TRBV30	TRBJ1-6	CAWNQDRAGGPLHF	TGTGCCTGGAATCAGGACAGGGCAGGGGGACCCCTCCACTTT
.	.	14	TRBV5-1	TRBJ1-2	CASSLMPVNYGYTF	TGCGCCAGCAGCTTGATGCCAGTAAACTATGGCTACACCTTC
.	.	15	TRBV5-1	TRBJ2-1	CASSFARTGGNEQFF	TGCGCCAGCAGCTTTGCCCGCACTGGCGGCAATGAGCAGTTCTTC
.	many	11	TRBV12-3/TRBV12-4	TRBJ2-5	CASSSSRTQYF	TGTGCCAGCAGCTCTTCAAGGACCCAGTACTTC
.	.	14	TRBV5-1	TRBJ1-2	CASRIRGRETGYTF	TGCGCCAGCAGAATTCGGGGGCGGGAGACTGGCTACACCTTC
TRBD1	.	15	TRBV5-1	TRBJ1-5	CASSFETGPNQPQHF	TGCGCCAGCAGCTTTGAGACAGGGCCCAATCAACCCCAGCATTTT